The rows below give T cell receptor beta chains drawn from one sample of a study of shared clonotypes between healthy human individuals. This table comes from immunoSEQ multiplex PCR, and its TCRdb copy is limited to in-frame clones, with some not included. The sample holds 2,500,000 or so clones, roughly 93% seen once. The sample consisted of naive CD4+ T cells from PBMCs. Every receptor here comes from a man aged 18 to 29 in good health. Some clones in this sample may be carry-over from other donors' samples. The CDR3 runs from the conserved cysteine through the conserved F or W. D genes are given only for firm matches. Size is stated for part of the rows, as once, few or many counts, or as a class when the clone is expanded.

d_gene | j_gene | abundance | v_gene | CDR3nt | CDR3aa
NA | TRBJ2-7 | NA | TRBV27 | TGTGCCAGCAGTTTAGAAGGGCTTAGCTCCTACGAGCAGTACTTC | CASSLEGLSSYEQYF
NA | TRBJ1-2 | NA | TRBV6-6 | TGTGCCAGCAGTGCAGGTGTCTATGGCTACACCTTC | CASSAGVYGYTF
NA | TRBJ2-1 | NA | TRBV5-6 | TGTGCCAGCAGCTTGGTTCTAGACAATGAGCAGTTCTTC | CASSLVLDNEQFF
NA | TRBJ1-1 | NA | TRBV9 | TGTGCCAGCAGCGAAAGTGGCGGAAACACTGAAGCTTTCTTT | CASSESGGNTEAFF
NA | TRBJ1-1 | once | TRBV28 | TGTGCCAGCAGCTCCGCTGGGGTGGGGGGAGGCACTGAAGCTTTCTTT | CASSSAGVGGGTEAFF
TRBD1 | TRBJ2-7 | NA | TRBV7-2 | TGTGCCAGCAGTCAAGGACAGGGGATCTACGAGCAGTACTTC | CASSQGQGIYEQYF
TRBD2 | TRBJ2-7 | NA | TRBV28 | TGTGCCAGCAGTCCGACTAGCGGGACGTACTACGAGCAGTACTTC | CASSPTSGTYYEQYF
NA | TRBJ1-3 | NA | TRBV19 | TGTGCCAGCCAAAACGGTCCGGGAGGAAACACCATATATTTT | CASQNGPGGNTIYF
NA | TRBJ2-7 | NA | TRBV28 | TGTACCAGCAGTTGGGGGGCGTCCTACGAGCAGTACTTC | CTSSWGASYEQYF
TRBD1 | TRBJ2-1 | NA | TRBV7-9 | TGTGCCAGCAGCAACCACAGGGGTCAATTCAATGAGCAGTTCTTC | CASSNHRGQFNEQFF
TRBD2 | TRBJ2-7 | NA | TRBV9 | TGTGCCAGCAGCTTCTCGGGGGGGTCCTACGAGCAGTACTTC | CASSFSGGSYEQYF
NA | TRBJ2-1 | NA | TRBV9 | TGTGCCAGCAGCTTCTTACCCGTCAGGGGACTCTACAATGAGCAGTTCTTC | CASSFLPVRGLYNEQFF
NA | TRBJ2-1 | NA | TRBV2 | TGTGCCAGCGTTATTTTAGGGAGCTCCTACAATGAGCAGTTCTTC | CASVILGSSYNEQFF
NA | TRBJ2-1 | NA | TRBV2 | TGTGCCAGCAGTGATTACGGCAATGAGCAGTTCTTC | CASSDYGNEQFF
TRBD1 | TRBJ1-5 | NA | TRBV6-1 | TGTGCCAGCAGTGAAGACCACAGGGGGCTCCAGCATTTT | CASSEDHRGLQHF
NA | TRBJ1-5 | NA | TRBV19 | TGTGCCAGTACGGCAGGGACCATGGGCAATCAGCCCCAGCATTTT | CASTAGTMGNQPQHF
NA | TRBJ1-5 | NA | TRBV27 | TGTGCCAGCAGTTCAATCGGCGGCAATCGGCCCCAGCATTTT | CASSSIGGNRPQHF
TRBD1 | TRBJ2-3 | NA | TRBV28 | TGTGCCAGCAGTTTAACAGGGGCCAGCACAGATACGCAGTATTTT | CASSLTGASTDTQYF
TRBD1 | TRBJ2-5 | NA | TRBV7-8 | TGTGCCAGCAGCTGGGACAGCCAAGAGACCCAGTACTTC | CASSWDSQETQYF
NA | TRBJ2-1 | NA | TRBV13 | TGTGCCACCGTGAGATTGACGGAGGGCGATGAGCAGTTCTTC | CATVRLTEGDEQFF